This entry features one TCR beta chain sequence. The data belong to a study of control samples from healthy donors and cancer patients. The CDR3 covers 14 residues. Germline V lookup: CDR1 SNHLY, CDR2 FYNNEI. V lost 7 bases and J lost 1, with 10 bases in between. The table came from immunoSEQ multiplex PCR; TCRdb's copy has only in-frame clones and leaves some out. The sample holds under 130,000 clones; about four fifths are singletons and the top ten take around 14%. What was sequenced was blood. The sequence came from a woman in her forties or fifties in good health. V gene TRBV2 combines with J gene TRBJ2-2; D is perhaps TRBD2 (6 bases). The CDR3 bases are TGTGCCAGCATGGGCGGGGTGAACACCGGGGAGCTGTTTTTT. Protein product: CASMGGVNTGELFF.